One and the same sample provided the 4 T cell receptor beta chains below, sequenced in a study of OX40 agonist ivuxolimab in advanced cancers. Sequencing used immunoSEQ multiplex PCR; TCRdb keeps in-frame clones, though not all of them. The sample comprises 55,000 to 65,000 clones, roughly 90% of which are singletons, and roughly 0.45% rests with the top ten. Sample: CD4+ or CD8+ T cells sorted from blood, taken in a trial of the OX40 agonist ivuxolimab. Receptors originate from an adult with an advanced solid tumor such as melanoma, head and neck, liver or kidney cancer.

The CDR3 reads CASRRTSSTDTQYF. The CDR3 nucleotides read TGTGCCAGCAGACGGACATCTAGCACAGATACGCAGTATTTT. V gene TRBV6-6 combines with J gene TRBJ2-3; D is possibly TRBD1 (5 bases). Germline CDR1 is MNHNY and CDR2 is SVGAGI (reference sequence). CDR3 length equals 14 residues. V was trimmed by 6 bases and J by 0 bases, leaving 10 bases between them.

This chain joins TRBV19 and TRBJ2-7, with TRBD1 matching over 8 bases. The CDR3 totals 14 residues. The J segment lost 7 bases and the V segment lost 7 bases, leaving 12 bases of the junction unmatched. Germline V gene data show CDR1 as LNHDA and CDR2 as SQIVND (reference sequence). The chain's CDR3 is CASTPGRDRREQYF. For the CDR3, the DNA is TGTGCCAGTACCCCTGGAAGGGACAGGCGAGAGCAGTACTTC.

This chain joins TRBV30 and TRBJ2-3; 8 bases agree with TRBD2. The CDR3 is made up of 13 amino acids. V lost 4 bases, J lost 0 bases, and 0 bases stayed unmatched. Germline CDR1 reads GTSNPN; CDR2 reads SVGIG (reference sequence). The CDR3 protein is CAWTSGSTDTQYF. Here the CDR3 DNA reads TGTGCCTGGACTAGCGGGAGCACAGATACGCAGTATTTT.

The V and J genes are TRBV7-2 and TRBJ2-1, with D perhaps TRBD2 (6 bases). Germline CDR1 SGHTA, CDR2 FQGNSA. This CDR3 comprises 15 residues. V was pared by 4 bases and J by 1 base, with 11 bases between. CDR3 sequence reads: CASSSTGTSYNEQFF. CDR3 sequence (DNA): TGTGCCAGCAGCTCCACCGGGACTTCCTACAATGAGCAGTTCTTC.